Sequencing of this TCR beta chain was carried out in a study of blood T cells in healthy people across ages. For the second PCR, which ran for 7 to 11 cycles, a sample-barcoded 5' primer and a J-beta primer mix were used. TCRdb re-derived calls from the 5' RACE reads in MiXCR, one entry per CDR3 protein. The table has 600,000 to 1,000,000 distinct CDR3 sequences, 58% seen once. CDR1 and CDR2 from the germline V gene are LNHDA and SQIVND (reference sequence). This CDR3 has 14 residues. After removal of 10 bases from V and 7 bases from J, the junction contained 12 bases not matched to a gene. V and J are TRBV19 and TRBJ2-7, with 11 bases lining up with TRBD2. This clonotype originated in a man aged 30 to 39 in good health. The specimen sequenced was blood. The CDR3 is CATRSLAGGNEQYF. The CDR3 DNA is TGTGCCACTAGGAGTCTAGCGGGAGGCAATGAGCAGTACTTC.